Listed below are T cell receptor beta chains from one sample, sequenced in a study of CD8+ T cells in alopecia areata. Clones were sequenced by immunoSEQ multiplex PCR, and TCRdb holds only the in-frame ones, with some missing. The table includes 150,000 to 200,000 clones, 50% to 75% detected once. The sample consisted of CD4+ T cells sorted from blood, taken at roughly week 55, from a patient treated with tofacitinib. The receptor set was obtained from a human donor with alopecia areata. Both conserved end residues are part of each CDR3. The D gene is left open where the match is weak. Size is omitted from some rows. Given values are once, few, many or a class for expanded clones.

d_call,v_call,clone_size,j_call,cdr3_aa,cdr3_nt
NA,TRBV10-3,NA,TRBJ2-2,CAISQQGPNTGELFF,TGTGCCATCAGCCAACAGGGCCCGAACACCGGGGAGCTGTTTTTT
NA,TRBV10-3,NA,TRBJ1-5,CATGAEYSNQPQHF,TGTGCCACCGGGGCCGAGTATAGCAATCAGCCCCAGCATTTT
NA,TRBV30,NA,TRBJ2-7,CAWSSTGWGDYEQYF,TGTGCCTGGAGTTCGACAGGGTGGGGGGACTACGAGCAGTACTTC
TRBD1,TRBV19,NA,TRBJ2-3,CASSLDREWDTQYF,TGTGCCAGTAGTTTGGACAGGGAATGGGATACGCAGTATTTT
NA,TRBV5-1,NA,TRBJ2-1,CASSPTVYARQFF,TGCGCCAGCAGCCCCACCGTATACGCGCGGCAGTTCTTC
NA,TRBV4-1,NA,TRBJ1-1,CASSQASGEMARGAFF,TGCGCCAGCAGCCAGGCCTCCGGGGAGATGGCTAGGGGAGCTTTCTTT
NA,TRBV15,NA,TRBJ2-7,CATSRGGQAAYEQYF,TGTGCCACCAGCAGAGGAGGGCAGGCGGCCTACGAGCAGTACTTC
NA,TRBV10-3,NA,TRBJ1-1,CAISSQGNTEAFF,TGTGCCATCAGTTCACAGGGGAACACTGAAGCTTTCTTT
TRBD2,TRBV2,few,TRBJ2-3,CASSFRRLAGGTDTQYF,TGTGCCAGCAGCTTCAGACGGCTAGCGGGGGGCACAGATACGCAGTATTTT
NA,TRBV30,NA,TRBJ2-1,CAWSVLSGNEQFF,TGTGCCTGGAGTGTACTCTCAGGGAATGAGCAGTTCTTC
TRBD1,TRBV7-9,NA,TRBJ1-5,CASSGQANQPQHF,TGTGCCAGCAGCGGACAGGCCAATCAGCCCCAGCATTTT
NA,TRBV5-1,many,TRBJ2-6,CASSLDGMSSNVLTF,TGCGCCAGCAGCTTGGACGGGATGAGTAGTAACGTCCTGACTTTC
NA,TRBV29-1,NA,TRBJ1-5,CSVEVELNQPQHF,TGCAGCGTTGAAGTTGAGCTGAATCAGCCCCAGCATTTT
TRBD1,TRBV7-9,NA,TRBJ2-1,CASSLSLGGRSYNEQFF,TGTGCCAGCAGCTTAAGTCTAGGGGGCCGCTCCTACAATGAGCAGTTCTTC
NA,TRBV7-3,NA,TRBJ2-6,CASSFGYTGANVLTF,TGTGCCAGCAGCTTCGGGTATACTGGGGCCAACGTCCTGACTTTC
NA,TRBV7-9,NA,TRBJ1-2,CASSLEARGSYGYTF,TGTGCCAGCAGCTTAGAGGCCAGGGGCTCGTATGGCTACACCTTC
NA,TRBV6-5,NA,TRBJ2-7,CASSYGGSEQYF,TGTGCCAGCAGTTACGGGGGCAGCGAGCAGTACTTC
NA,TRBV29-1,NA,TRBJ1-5,CSAKTGIGQPQHF,TGCAGCGCTAAAACAGGGATCGGTCAGCCCCAGCATTTT
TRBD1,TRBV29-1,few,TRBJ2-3,CSVRQGSPTDTQYF,TGCAGCGTCAGACAGGGCTCACCGACAGATACGCAGTATTTT
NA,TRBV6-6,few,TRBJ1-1,CASSYPGSNTEAFF,TGTGCCAGCAGTTACCCAGGCTCCAACACTGAAGCTTTCTTT
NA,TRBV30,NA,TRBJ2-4,CAWRSLRAKNIQYF,TGTGCCTGGAGAAGCTTGAGAGCCAAAAACATTCAGTACTTC
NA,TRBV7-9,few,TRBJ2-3,CASTNPLAATDTQYF,TGTGCCAGCACCAACCCCCTGGCAGCTACAGATACGCAGTATTTT
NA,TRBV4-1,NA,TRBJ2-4,CASSQDPGKNIQYF,TGCGCCAGCAGCCAAGATCCGGGGAAAAACATTCAGTACTTC
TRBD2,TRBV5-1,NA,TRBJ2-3,CASSLPSSGGLNTQYF,TGCGCCAGCAGCCTCCCTTCTAGCGGGGGGCTAAATACGCAGTATTTT
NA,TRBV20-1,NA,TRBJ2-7,CSARRAGEQYF,TGCAGTGCTAGAAGGGCAGGAGAGCAGTACTTC
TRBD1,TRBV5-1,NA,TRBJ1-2,CASSPGQGADGYTF,TGCGCCAGCAGCCCAGGGCAGGGGGCGGATGGCTACACCTTC
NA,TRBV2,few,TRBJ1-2,CALEVGYGYTF,TGTGCCTTGGAGGTTGGCTATGGCTACACCTTC
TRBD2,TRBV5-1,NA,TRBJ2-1,CASSLIAGGRNEQFF,TGCGCCAGCAGCTTGATAGCGGGGGGGCGGAATGAGCAGTTCTTC